One and the same sample provided the 3 T cell receptor beta chains below, sequenced in a study of OX40 agonist ivuxolimab in advanced cancers. Clones were sequenced by immunoSEQ multiplex PCR, and TCRdb holds only the in-frame ones, with some missing. The sample yields 50,000 or so clones, 75% to 90% seen once. The specimen was CD4+ or CD8+ T cells sorted from blood, collected in a trial of the OX40 agonist ivuxolimab. Receptors were obtained from an adult with an advanced solid tumor such as melanoma, head and neck, liver or kidney cancer.

The V gene is TRBV18, the J gene TRBJ2-5, with D unresolved. This CDR3 is built from 14 residues. Trimming shortened V by 3 bases and J by 3 bases, and 11 bases separated the two germline ends. Germline CDR1 and CDR2: KGHSH and LQKENI. CDR3 sequence reads: CASSPFQREETQYF. The CDR3 coding sequence is TGTGCCAGCTCACCTTTTCAGAGAGAAGAGACCCAGTACTTC. The variable domain in full, completed from reference TRBV18 and TRBJ2-5, reads NAGVMQNPRHLVRRRGQEARLRCSPMKGHSHVYWYRQLPEEGLKFMVYLQKENIIDESGMPKERFSAEFPKEGPSILRIQQVVRGDSAAYFCASSPFQREETQYFGPGTRLLVL.

This chain joins TRBV19 and TRBJ2-5; a weak D match, TRBD2 (5 bases). Trimming pared 0 bases from V and 3 bases from J, leaving 11 bases between. This CDR3 spans 15 amino acids. Germline CDR1 reads LNHDA; CDR2 reads SQIVND (reference sequence). CDR3 residues: CASSIDEGDEETQYF. The CDR3 DNA sequence: TGTGCCAGTAGTATAGATGAGGGAGACGAAGAGACCCAGTACTTC.

J is TRBJ1-2 and V is TRBV7-9; D gene unclear. The V gene lost 3 bases and the J gene lost 0 bases, with 11 bases spanning the gap. CDR1 and CDR2 from the germline V gene are SEHNR and FQNEAQ (reference sequence). This CDR3 has 15 amino acids. The CDR3 loop reads CASSFSDRTNYGYTF. Written as DNA, the CDR3 is TGTGCCAGCAGCTTCTCGGACCGAACTAACTATGGCTACACCTTC.